Below are 23 T cell receptor beta chains sequenced from a single sample in a study of shared clonotypes between healthy human individuals. TCRdb's table, derived via immunoSEQ multiplex PCR, lists solely in-frame clones and lacks some. The sample includes 2 million to 2.5 million clones, around 95% of them seen just once. Sequences were obtained from naive CD4+ T cells sorted from blood. Subset meaning: CD45RA+ positively selected. These receptors were collected from a young man in good health.

A few counts support this clone. The chain uses TRBV29-1 and TRBJ2-3, with 9 bases identical to TRBD1. Germline V gives CDR1 SQVTM, CDR2 ANQGSEA. With 7 bases clipped from V and 3 bases from J, the junction kept 11 bases outside the gene matches. The CDR3 length is 15 residues. CDR3 nucleotide sequence: TGCAGCGCTGTTACCGGGACAGGGCCGACAGATACGCAGTATTTT. Amino acids: CSAVTGTGPTDTQYF.

The chain recombines TRBV19 with TRBJ1-2, with TRBD1 as a possible D gene (6 bases). Germline CDR1 reads LNHDA; CDR2 reads SQIVND (reference sequence). This CDR3 spans 13 amino acids. V was trimmed by 7 bases and J by 7 bases, leaving 16 bases between them. The CDR3 loop reads CASTKTGGFGYTF. The CDR3, as DNA: TGTGCCAGTACGAAAACGGGGGGCTTTGGCTACACCTTC.

V usage is TRBV19 and J usage is TRBJ2-1, with 10 bases matching TRBD2. CDR3 length: 14 amino acids. The germline CDR1 and CDR2 sequences are LNHDA and SQIVND (reference sequence). The V segment lost 3 bases and the J segment 9 bases; nucleotides outside the gene matches: 5. CDR3 sequence: CASSMASGSSEQFF. For the CDR3, the DNA is TGTGCCAGTAGTATGGCTAGCGGGAGTAGTGAGCAGTTCTTC. Combining the CDR3 with reference TRBV19 and TRBJ2-1 gives the whole variable domain DGGITQSPKYLFRKEGQNVTLSCEQNLNHDAMYWYRQDPGQGLRLIYYSQIVNDFQKGDIAEGYSVSREKKESFPLTVTSAQKNPTAFYLCASSMASGSSEQFFGPGTRLTVL.

The gene calls are TRBV13 and TRBJ1-1, with 7 nucleotides matching TRBD1. The germline V gene has CDR1 PRHDT and CDR2 FYEKMQ (reference sequence). V was pared by 5 bases and J by 5 bases, with 8 bases of the junction left unmatched. CDR3 length: 14 residues. The CDR3 nucleotides read TGTGCCAGCAGCGAAAGGACAGGAGTTACTGAAGCTTTCTTT. Translating gives CASSERTGVTEAFF.

J is TRBJ2-3 and V is TRBV7-9, with 10 nucleotides matching TRBD1. The CDR3 extends over 17 amino acids. Unmatched junction bases numbered 14, after V lost 5 bases and J lost 6 bases. Looked up from germline, CDR1 is SEHNR and CDR2 is FQNEAQ (reference sequence). The CDR3 bases are TGTGCCAGCAGCCCTTGGACAGGGGGTGAAACATTGGATACGCAGTATTTT. Translation gives CASSPWTGGETLDTQYF.

This sequence joins TRBV18 and TRBJ2-7; perhaps TRBD1 as D (6 bases). The germline V gene has CDR1 KGHSH and CDR2 LQKENI. CDR3 size: 15 residues. V was cut by 4 bases and J by 2 bases, with 15 bases left in between. The CDR3: CASSLRQALTYEQYF. In DNA form, the CDR3 reads TGTGCCAGCTCACTAAGACAGGCTCTAACCTACGAGCAGTACTTC.

The chain carries TRBV28 and TRBJ2-6; D remains unclear. Trimming pared 3 bases from V and 5 bases from J, leaving 20 bases between. CDR3 length: 18 residues. Per germline, CDR1 MDHEN and CDR2 SYDVKM. CDR3 residues: CASSFCRLTQSRANVLTF. CDR3 DNA sequence: TGTGCCAGCAGTTTTTGCCGCTTGACACAAAGTCGGGCCAACGTCCTGACTTTC.

V is TRBV6-5 and J is TRBJ1-3; 7 positions match TRBD1. CDR1 and CDR2 (germline): MNHEY, SVGAGI. Trimming removed 4 bases from V and 5 bases from J; junction bases left unmatched: 5. The CDR3 length is 14 residues. DNA for the CDR3: TGTGCCAGCAGTTCCCGACAGGGAAGAAACACCATATATTTT. Translating gives CASSSRQGRNTIYF.

The V call is TRBV6-4, the J call TRBJ1-6; 9 positions match TRBD1. The CDR3 is 14 amino acids. Germline V lookup: CDR1 MRHNA, CDR2 SNTAGT. V was pared by 6 bases and J by 7 bases, with 4 bases of the junction left unmatched. CDR3 DNA: TGTGCCAGCAGGACCGGGACAGGGAATTCACCCCTCCACTTT. Protein product: CASRTGTGNSPLHF.

A single count supports this clone. The chain recombines TRBV28 with TRBJ1-2; TRBD1 agrees at 12 bases. With 6 bases clipped from V and 6 bases from J, the junction kept 17 bases outside the gene matches. The CDR3 runs to 18 residues. Germline loops: CDR1 MDHEN, CDR2 SYDVKM. The CDR3, as DNA: TGTGCCAGCAGCTCCTGGTTAACTAAGGGACAGGGGGCAAATGGCTACACCTTC. It specifies CASSSWLTKGQGANGYTF.

This chain joins TRBV10-2 and TRBJ2-1; D is unclear. The length of the CDR3 is 15 residues. Trimming took off 3 bases at V and 3 bases at J, with 12 bases between the two ends. Looked up from germline, CDR1 is WSHSY and CDR2 is SAAADI. CDR3 loop: CASSDFMGHYNEQFF. The CDR3 DNA is TGCGCCAGCAGTGACTTTATGGGCCACTACAATGAGCAGTTCTTC.

Notes on this clone: The sample carries other DNA sequences with the same CDR3. The chain couples TRBV11-2 to TRBJ2-7, with D possibly TRBD1 on 5 matching bases. This CDR3 is 12 amino acids long. In germline, CDR1 is SGHAT, CDR2 FQNNGV. Trimming shortened V by 5 bases and J by 3 bases, and 8 bases separated the two germline ends. CDR3 in DNA: TGTGCCAGCAGCCGAGACAGCTACGAGCAGTACTTC. Residues: CASSRDSYEQYF.

This chain links TRBV5-4 with TRBJ2-1, with 8 bases aligning to TRBD1. The germline gives CDR1 SGHNT, CDR2 YYREEE (reference sequence). The J segment lost 4 bases and the V segment lost 4 bases, leaving 10 bases of the junction unmatched. The CDR3 has 16 amino acids. CDR3 loop: CASSPESGQEYNEQFF. DNA of the CDR3: TGTGCCAGCAGCCCGGAGTCGGGACAGGAGTACAATGAGCAGTTCTTC.

The chain joins TRBV6-6 to TRBJ2-5; possibly TRBD2 for D (7 bases). This CDR3 region has 15 residues. The V end was cut by 4 bases, the J end by 2 bases, with 14 bases between. CDR1 is MNHNY and CDR2 is SVGAGI in the germline V gene (reference sequence). The CDR3 loop is CASSSFGGLQETQYF. Written as DNA, the CDR3 is TGTGCCAGCAGTTCCTTCGGGGGGCTACAAGAGACCCAGTACTTC.

V and J are TRBV30 and TRBJ1-2, with D unresolved. The V gene lost 0 bases and the J gene lost 8 bases, with 13 bases spanning the gap. Per germline, CDR1 GTSNPN and CDR2 SVGIG (reference sequence). The CDR3 has 13 amino acids. CDR3 sequence (DNA): TGTGCCTGGAGTGTTAGGGAAGGAGAAGGCTACACCTTC. Its translation: CAWSVREGEGYTF.

The rearrangement joins TRBV21-1 to TRBJ2-7; the table's D call TRBD1 went unverified against the DNA. TRBV21-1 is a pseudogene. The CDR3 consists of 12 residues. CDR3 sequence reads: CASSYRTYEQYF. The DNA for the CDR3 is TGTGCCAGCAGCTACAGAACCTACGAGCAGTACTTC.

V gene TRBV5-1 combines with J gene TRBJ2-1; D may be TRBD2 (6 bases). The germline gives CDR1 SGHRS, CDR2 YFSETQ. The CDR3 length is 12 residues. V lost 4 bases and J lost 10, with 12 bases in between. The CDR3 coding sequence is TGCGCCAGCAGCATAGAACGGGGGGAGCAGTTCTTC. Residues: CASSIERGEQFF.

This chain connects TRBV6-1 to TRBJ2-2, with 11 nucleotides matching TRBD2. Per the germline V gene, CDR1 is MNHNS and CDR2 is SASEGT. Trimming cost V 6 bases and J 6 bases; bases outside gene matches: 9. This CDR3 has 16 residues. The CDR3 here is CASRELAGVIPGELFF. The CDR3 coding sequence is TGTGCCAGCAGAGAACTAGCGGGAGTAATCCCCGGGGAGCTGTTTTTT.

The chain is built from TRBV18 and TRBJ1-2, with 10 nucleotides matching TRBD1. Trimming took 3 bases from V and 6 from J; bases not matched to a gene: 4. The CDR3 length is 14 residues. Germline assignment: CDR1 KGHSH and CDR2 LQKENI. CDR3 residues: CASSPGTGVHGYTF. The CDR3 DNA sequence: TGTGCCAGCTCACCCGGGACAGGGGTTCATGGCTACACCTTC. Looking up the rest from reference TRBV18 and TRBJ1-2 gives the full variable domain: NAGVMQNPRHLVRRRGQEARLRCSPMKGHSHVYWYRQLPEEGLKFMVYLQKENIIDESGMPKERFSAEFPKEGPSILRIQQVVRGDSAAYFCASSPGTGVHGYTFGSGTRLTVV.

The rearrangement uses TRBV5-6 and TRBJ2-5, with D possibly being TRBD1 (5 bases). Germline values: CDR1 SGHDT, CDR2 YYEEEE. Trimming took off 0 bases at V and 5 bases at J, with 11 bases between the two ends. The CDR3 runs to 14 residues. Here the CDR3 reads CASSLATKGETQYF. The CDR3 nucleotides are TGTGCCAGCAGCTTGGCGACAAAGGGGGAGACCCAGTACTTC. The full variable domain, rest sourced from reference TRBV5-6 and TRBJ2-5, is DAGVTQSPTHLIKTRGQQVTLRCSPKSGHDTVSWYQQALGQGPQFIFQYYEEEERQRGNFPDRFSGHQFPNYSSELNVNALLLGDSALYLCASSLATKGETQYFGPGTRLLVL.

To note about this clone: Given a much more abundant clone one base away, this may be a read error. This chain links TRBV6-6 with TRBJ2-6; D is unresolved. Germline V gene data show CDR1 as MNHNY and CDR2 as SVGAGI (reference sequence). This CDR3 comprises 13 residues. Trimming pared 4 bases from V and 0 bases from J, leaving 1 base between. The CDR3 DNA reads TGTGCCAGCAGTTTCTCTGGGGCCAACGTCCTGACTTTC. Translating gives CASSFSGANVLTF.

This rearrangement joins TRBV4-3 to TRBJ2-1; TRBD2 is a possible D gene (6 bases). Germline V gives CDR1 LGHNA, CDR2 YSLEER. Trimming took off 0 bases at V and 4 bases at J, with 10 bases between the two ends. The CDR3 sequence is 15 residues long. The CDR3 loop is CASSQEISGYNEQFF. CDR3 coding DNA: TGCGCCAGCAGCCAAGAGATAAGCGGGTACAATGAGCAGTTCTTC.

V gene TRBV30 combines with J gene TRBJ2-3, with D perhaps matching TRBD1 or TRBD2 (6 bases each). The V gene's germline CDR1 is GTSNPN and CDR2 SVGIG (reference sequence). The CDR3 consists of 16 residues. The ends were cut back, 4 bases at V and 2 bases at J, with 19 bases in the middle. The CDR3 spells CAWTARGRGNTDTQYF. CDR3 DNA sequence: TGTGCCTGGACCGCGCGGGGCAGGGGCAACACAGATACGCAGTATTTT.